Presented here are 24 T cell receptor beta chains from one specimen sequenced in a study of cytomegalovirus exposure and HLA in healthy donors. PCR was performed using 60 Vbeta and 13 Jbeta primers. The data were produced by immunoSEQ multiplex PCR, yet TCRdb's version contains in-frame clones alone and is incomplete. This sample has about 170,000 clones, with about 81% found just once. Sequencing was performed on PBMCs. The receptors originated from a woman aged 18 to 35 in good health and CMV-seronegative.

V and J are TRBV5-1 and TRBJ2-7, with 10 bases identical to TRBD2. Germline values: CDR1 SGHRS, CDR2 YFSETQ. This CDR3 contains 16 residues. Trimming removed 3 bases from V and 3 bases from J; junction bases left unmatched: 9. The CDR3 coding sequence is TGCGCCAGCAGCTGGGGGGCTAGCGGGGGATACTACGAGCAGTACTTC. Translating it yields CASSWGASGGYYEQYF.

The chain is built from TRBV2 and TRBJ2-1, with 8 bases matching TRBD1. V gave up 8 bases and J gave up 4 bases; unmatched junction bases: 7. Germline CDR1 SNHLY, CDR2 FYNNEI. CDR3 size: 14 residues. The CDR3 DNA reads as TGTGCCAGCTTTACCGGGACAGGTTACAATGAGCAGTTCTTC. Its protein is CASFTGTGYNEQFF.

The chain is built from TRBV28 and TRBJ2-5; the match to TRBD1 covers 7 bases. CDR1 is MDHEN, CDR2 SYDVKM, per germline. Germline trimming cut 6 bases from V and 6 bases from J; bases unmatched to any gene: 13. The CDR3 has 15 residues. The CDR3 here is CASRPRGGRIQTQYF. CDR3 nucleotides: TGTGCCAGCAGACCTAGAGGGGGCCGGATTCAGACCCAGTACTTC.

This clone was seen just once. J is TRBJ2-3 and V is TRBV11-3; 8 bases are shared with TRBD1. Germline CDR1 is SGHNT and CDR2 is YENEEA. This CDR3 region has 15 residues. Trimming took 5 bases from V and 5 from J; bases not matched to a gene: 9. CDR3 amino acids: CASSPGGLLGDTQYF. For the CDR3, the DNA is TGTGCCAGCAGCCCAGGGGGCCTCTTGGGAGATACGCAGTATTTT.

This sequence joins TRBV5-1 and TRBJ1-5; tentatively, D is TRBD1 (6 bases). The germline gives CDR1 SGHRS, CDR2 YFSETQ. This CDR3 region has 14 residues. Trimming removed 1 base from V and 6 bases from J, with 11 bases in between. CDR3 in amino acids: CASSLSGGFQPQHF. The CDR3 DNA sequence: TGCGCCAGCAGCTTGTCTGGGGGCTTTCAGCCCCAGCATTTT.

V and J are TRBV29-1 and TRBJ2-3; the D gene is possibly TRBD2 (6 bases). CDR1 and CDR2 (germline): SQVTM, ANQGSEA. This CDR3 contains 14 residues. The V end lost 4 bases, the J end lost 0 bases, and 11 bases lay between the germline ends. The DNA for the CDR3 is TGCAGCGTTGGCCCGGGAGCTAGCACAGATACGCAGTATTTT. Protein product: CSVGPGASTDTQYF.

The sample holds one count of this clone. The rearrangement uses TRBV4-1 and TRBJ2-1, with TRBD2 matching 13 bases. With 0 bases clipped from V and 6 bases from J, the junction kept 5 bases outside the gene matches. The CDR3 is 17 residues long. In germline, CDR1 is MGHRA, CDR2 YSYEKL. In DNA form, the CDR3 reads TGCGCCAGCAGCCAAGATCTACTAGCGGGGGGGCCCAATGAGCAGTTCTTC. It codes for CASSQDLLAGGPNEQFF.

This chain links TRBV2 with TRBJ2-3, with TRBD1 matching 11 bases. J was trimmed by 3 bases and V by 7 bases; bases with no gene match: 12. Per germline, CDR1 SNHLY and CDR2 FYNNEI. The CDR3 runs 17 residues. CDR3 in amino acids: CASNRDRGYFSTDTQYF. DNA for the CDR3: TGTGCCAGCAATAGGGACAGGGGGTACTTCTCAACAGATACGCAGTATTTT.

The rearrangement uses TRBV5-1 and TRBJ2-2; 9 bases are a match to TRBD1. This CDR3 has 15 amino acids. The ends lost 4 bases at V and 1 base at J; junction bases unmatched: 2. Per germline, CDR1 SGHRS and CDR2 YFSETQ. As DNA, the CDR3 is TGCGCCAGCAGCCTGGGACAGGGGAACACCGGGGAGCTGTTTTTT. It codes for CASSLGQGNTGELFF.

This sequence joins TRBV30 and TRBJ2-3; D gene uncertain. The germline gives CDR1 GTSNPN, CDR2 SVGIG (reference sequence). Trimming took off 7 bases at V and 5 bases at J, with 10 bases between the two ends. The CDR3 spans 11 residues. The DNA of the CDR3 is TGTGCCTTCCAGCCGGGAGATACGCAGTATTTT. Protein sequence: CAFQPGDTQYF.

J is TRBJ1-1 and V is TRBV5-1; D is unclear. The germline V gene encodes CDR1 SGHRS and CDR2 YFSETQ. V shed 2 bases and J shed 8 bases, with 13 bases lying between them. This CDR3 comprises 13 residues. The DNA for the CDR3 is TGCGCCAGCAGCTTTATGGGCACAGAAGAAGCTTTCTTT. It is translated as CASSFMGTEEAFF.

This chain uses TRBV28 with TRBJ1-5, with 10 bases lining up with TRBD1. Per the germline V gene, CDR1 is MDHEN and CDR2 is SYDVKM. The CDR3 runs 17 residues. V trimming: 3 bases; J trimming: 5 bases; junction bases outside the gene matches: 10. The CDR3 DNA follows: TGTGCCAGCAGTTTCACCAGAGACAGGGGGCTCTATCAGCCCCAGCATTTT. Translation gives CASSFTRDRGLYQPQHF.

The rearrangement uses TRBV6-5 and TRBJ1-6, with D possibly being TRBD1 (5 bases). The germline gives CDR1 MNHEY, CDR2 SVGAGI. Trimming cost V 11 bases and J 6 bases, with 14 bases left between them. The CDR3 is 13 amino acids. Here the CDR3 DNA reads TGTGCCTGTAGACGGACACTTAATTCACCCCTCCACTTT. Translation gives CACRRTLNSPLHF.

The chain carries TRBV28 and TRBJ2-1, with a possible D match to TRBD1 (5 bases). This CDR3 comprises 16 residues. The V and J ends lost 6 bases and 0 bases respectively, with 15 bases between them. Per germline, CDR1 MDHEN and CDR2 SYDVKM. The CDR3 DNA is TGTGCCAGCAGGTCGTTACAGGATAGCTCCTACAATGAGCAGTTCTTC. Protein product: CASRSLQDSSYNEQFF.

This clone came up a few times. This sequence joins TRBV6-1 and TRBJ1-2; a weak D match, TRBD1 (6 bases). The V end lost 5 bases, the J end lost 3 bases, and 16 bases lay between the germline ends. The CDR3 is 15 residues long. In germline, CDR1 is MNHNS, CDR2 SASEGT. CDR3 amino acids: CASSPSLTGHYGYTF. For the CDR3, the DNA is TGTGCCAGCAGTCCCTCCCTGACAGGCCACTATGGCTACACCTTC.

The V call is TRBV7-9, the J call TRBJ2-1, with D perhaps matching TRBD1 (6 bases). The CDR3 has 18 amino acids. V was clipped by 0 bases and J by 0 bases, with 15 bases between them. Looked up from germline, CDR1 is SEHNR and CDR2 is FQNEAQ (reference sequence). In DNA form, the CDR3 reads TGTGCCAGCAGCTTAGCTACCCTTAGGGACAACTCCTACAATGAGCAGTTCTTC. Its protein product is CASSLATLRDNSYNEQFF.

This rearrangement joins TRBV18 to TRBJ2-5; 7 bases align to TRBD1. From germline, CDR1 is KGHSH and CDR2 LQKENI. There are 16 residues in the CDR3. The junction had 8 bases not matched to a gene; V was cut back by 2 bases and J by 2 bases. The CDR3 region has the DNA TGTGCCAGCTCACCAAGTCCTCGGACAGGTCAAGAGACCCAGTACTTC. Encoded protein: CASSPSPRTGQETQYF.

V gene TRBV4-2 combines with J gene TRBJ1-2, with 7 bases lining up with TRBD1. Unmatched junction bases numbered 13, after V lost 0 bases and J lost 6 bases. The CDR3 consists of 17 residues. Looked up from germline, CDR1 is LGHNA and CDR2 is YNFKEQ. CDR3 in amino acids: CASSQDPLGTERDGYTF. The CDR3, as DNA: TGTGCCAGCAGCCAAGATCCCCTTGGGACAGAGAGAGATGGCTACACCTTC.

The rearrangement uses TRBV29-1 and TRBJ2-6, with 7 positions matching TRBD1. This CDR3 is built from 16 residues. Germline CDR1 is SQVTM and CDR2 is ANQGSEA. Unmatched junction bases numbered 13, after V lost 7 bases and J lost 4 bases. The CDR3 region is CSAETGKYYGANVLTF. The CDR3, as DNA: TGCAGCGCGGAGACAGGGAAGTACTACGGGGCCAACGTCCTGACTTTC.

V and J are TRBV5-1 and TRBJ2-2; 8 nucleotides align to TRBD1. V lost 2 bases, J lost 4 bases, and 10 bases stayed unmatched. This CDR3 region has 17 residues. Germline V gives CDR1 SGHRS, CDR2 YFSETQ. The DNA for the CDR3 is TGCGCCAGCAGCTTTAACTCAGGGGGCGCGGGCACCGGGGAGCTGTTTTTT. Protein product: CASSFNSGGAGTGELFF.

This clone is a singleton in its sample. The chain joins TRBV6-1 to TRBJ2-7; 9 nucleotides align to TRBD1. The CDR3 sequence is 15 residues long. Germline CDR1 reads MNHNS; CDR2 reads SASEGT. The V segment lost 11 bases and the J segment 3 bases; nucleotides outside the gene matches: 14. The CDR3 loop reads CAGGPGQGPRYEQYF. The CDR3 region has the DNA TGTGCCGGGGGACCGGGACAGGGTCCCCGCTACGAGCAGTACTTC.

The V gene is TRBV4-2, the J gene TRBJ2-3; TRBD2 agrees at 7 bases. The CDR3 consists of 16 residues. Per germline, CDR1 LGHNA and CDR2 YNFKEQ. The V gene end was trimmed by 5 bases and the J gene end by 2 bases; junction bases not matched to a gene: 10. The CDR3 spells CASSAGSGTITDTQYF. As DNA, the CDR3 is TGTGCCAGCAGCGCCGGGTCCGGGACTATCACAGATACGCAGTATTTT.

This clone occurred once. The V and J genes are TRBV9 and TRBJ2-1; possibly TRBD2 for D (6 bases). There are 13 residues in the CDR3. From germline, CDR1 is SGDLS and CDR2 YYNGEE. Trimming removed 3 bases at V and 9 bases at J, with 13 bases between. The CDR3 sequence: CASSGTKPFEQFF. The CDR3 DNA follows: TGTGCCAGCAGCGGGACTAAACCCTTTGAGCAGTTCTTC.

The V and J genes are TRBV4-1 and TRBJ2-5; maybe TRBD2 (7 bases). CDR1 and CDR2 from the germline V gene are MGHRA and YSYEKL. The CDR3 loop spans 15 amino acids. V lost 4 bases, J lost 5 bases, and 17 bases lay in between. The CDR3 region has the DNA TGCGCCAGCAGCCCCCGTGGGGGGGCCTTGGAGACCCAGTACTTC. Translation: CASSPRGGALETQYF.